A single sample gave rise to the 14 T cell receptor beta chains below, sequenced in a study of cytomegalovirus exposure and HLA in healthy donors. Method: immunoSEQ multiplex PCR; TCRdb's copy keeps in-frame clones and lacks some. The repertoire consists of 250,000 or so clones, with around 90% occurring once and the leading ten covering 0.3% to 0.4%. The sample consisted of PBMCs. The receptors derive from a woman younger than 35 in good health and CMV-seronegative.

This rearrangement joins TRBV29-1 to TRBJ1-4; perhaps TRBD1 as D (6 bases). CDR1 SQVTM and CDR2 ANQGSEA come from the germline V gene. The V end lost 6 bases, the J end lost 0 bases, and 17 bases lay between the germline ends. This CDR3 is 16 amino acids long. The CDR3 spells CSVELPGDTTNEKLFF. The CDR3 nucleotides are TGCAGCGTAGAACTACCAGGGGATACAACTAATGAAAAACTGTTTTTT.

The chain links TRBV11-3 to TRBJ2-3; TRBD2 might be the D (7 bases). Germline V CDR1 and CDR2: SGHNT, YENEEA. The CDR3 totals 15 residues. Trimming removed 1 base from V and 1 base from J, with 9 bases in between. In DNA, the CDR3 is TGTGCCAGCAGCTTAGCGGGGGGCGGCACAGATACGCAGTATTTT. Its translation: CASSLAGGGTDTQYF. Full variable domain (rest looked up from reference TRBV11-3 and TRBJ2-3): EAGVVQSPRYKIIEKKQPVAFWCNPISGHNTLYWYLQNLGQGPELLIRYENEEAVDDSQLPKDRFSAERLKGVDSTLKIQPAELGDSAVYLCASSLAGGGTDTQYFGPGTRLTVL.

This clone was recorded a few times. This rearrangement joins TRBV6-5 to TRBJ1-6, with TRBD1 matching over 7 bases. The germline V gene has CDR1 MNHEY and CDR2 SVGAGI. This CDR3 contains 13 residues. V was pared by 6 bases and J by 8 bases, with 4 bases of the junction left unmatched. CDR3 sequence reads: CASRDTGDSPLHF. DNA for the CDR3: TGTGCCAGCAGAGACACAGGGGATTCACCCCTCCACTTT.

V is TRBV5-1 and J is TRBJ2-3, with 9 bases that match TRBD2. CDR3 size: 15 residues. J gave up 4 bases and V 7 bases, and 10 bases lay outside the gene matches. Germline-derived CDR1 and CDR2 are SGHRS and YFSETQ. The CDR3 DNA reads TGCGCCAGCCTACTCGGTAGCGGGGGAGCAGATACGCAGTATTTT. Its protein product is CASLLGSGGADTQYF.

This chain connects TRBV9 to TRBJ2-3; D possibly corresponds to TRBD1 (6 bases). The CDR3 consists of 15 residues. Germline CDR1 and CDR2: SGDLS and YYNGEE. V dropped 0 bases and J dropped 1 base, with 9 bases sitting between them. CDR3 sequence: CASSVGGPRTDTQYF. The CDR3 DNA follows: TGTGCCAGCAGCGTAGGGGGGCCCCGCACAGATACGCAGTATTTT.

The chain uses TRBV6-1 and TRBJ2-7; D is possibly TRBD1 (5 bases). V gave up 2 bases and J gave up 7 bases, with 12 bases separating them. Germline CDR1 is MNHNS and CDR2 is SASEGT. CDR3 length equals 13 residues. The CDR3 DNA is TGTGCCAGCAGTGAACAGGGATTGGATGAGCAGTACTTC. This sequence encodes CASSEQGLDEQYF.

DNA for the CDR3: TGTGCCAGCAGCTCGCCGGGACTAGCGTCCTACGAGCAGTACTTC. Translating gives CASSSPGLASYEQYF. This chain links TRBV7-2 with TRBJ2-7; TRBD2 matches 10 bases. In germline, CDR1 is SGHTA, CDR2 FQGNSA. This CDR3 region has 15 residues. V dropped 4 bases and J dropped 1; count of bases not matched to a gene: 4.

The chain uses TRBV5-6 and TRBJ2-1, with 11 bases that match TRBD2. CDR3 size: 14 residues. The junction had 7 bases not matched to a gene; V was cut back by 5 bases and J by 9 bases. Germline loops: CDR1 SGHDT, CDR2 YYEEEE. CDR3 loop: CASRLAGDLLEQFF. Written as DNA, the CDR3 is TGTGCCAGCAGACTAGCGGGGGACCTCCTTGAGCAGTTCTTC.

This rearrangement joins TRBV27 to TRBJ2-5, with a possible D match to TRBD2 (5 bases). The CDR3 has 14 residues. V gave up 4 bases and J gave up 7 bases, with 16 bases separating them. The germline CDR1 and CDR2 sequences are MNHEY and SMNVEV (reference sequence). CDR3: CASSSGPGWGTQYF. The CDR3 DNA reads TGTGCCAGCAGTTCAGGACCGGGGTGGGGGACCCAGTACTTC.

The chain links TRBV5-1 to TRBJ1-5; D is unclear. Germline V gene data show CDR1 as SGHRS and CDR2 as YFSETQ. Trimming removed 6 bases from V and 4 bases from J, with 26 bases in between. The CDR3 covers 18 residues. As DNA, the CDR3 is TGCGCCAGCACACAGCTAGAGGGAAAGACCTTTTTTAATCAGCCCCAGCATTTT. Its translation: CASTQLEGKTFFNQPQHF.

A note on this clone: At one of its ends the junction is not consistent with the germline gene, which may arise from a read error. The CDR3 region is CASSFAGGGETQYF. The CDR3 region has the DNA TGTGCTAGCAGCTTTGCGGGGGGGGGAGAGACCCAGTACTTC. The chain is built from TRBV7-7 and TRBJ2-5; 9 nucleotides match TRBD2. The CDR3 sequence is 14 residues long. Germline CDR1 SSHAT, CDR2 FNYEAQ (reference sequence).

The CDR3 is CASTARVAQGAKWNTEAFF. DNA of the CDR3: TGTGCCAGTACCGCCCGGGTGGCCCAGGGGGCCAAGTGGAACACTGAAGCTTTCTTT. The V gene is TRBV19, the J gene TRBJ1-1; 8 bases line up with TRBD1. CDR3 length: 19 amino acids. Per the germline V gene, CDR1 is LNHDA and CDR2 is SQIVND (reference sequence). J lost 1 base, V lost 7 bases, and 20 bases had no gene match.

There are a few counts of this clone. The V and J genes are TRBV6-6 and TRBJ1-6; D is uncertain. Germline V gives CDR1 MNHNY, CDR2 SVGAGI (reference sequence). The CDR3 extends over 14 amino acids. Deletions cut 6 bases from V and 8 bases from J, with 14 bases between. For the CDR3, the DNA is TGTGCCAGCAGCCTACAAGCTGAGGATTCACCCCTCCACTTT. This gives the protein CASSLQAEDSPLHF.

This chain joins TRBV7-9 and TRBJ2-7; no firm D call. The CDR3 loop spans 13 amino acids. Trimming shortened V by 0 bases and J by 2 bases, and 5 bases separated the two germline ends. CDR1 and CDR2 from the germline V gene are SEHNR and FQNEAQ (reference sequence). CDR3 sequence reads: CASSLARPYEQYF. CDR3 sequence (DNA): TGTGCCAGCAGCTTAGCGCGGCCCTACGAGCAGTACTTC.